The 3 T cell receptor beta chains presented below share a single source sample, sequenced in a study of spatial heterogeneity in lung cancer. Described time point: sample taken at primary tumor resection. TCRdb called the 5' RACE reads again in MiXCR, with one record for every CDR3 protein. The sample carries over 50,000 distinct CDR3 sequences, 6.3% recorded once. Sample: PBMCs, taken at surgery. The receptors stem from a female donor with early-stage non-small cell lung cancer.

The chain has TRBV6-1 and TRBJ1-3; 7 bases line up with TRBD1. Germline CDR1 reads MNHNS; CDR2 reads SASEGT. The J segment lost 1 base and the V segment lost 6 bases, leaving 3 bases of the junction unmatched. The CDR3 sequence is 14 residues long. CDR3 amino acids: CASRTGYSGNTIYF. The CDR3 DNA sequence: TGTGCCAGCAGGACAGGGTATTCTGGAAACACCATATATTTT.

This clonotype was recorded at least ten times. The DNA for the CDR3 is TGTGCCAGCAGCCAAGTGAAGAACACTGAAGCTTTCTTT. Translating gives CASSQVKNTEAFF. This sequence joins TRBV14 and TRBJ1-1; no clear D gene. Germline-derived CDR1 and CDR2 are SGHDN and FVKESK. This CDR3 region has 13 residues. Trimming removed 1 base from V and 1 base from J, with 4 bases in between.

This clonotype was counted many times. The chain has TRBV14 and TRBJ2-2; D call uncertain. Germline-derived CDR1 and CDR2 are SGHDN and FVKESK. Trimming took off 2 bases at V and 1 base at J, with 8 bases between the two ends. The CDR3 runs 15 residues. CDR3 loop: CASSQRKLNTGELFF. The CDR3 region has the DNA TGTGCCAGCAGCCAAAGGAAGTTGAACACCGGGGAGCTGTTTTTT.